A selection of T cell receptor beta chains follows, all from one sample in a study of T cell changes during pregnancy in multiple sclerosis. Using immunoSEQ multiplex PCR, the repertoire was profiled, and TCRdb retains in-frame clones only, with some absent. Counted here are 40,000 to 45,000 clones, 90% occurring once; the ten biggest clones make up about 7%. The material sequenced was CD8+ T cells from peripheral blood mononuclear cells, taken in the third trimester of pregnancy. The origin of the receptors is a female donor with multiple sclerosis, enrolled in a pregnancy study. Both conserved end residues are part of each CDR3.

j_call: TRBJ1-2
v_call: TRBV13
cdr3_aa: CASSFSTGNYGYTF

j_call: TRBJ2-5
v_call: TRBV9
cdr3_aa: CASSPRQGQETQYF

j_call: TRBJ2-7
v_call: TRBV11-3
cdr3_aa: CASSYQRGVHYEQYF

j_call: TRBJ2-1
v_call: TRBV27
cdr3_aa: CASRSLGLALVAPGQNEQFF

j_call: TRBJ2-5
v_call: TRBV28
cdr3_aa: CASSSLAGEETQYF

j_call: TRBJ2-7
v_call: TRBV27
cdr3_aa: CASTRLGQGAQRTYEQYF

j_call: TRBJ1-2
v_call: TRBV7-9
cdr3_aa: CASSVTGGLGEGYTF

j_call: TRBJ2-5
v_call: TRBV4-3
cdr3_aa: CASSQVLAGYPRETQYF

j_call: TRBJ2-7
v_call: TRBV30
cdr3_aa: CAWSVGTGGNEQYF

j_call: TRBJ2-3
v_call: TRBV13
cdr3_aa: CASSLSRDTQYF

j_call: TRBJ2-7
v_call: TRBV10-3
cdr3_aa: CAIGPGEKDEQYF

j_call: TRBJ1-1
v_call: TRBV12-5
cdr3_aa: CASVFPGTGRNTEAFF

j_call: TRBJ2-1
v_call: TRBV7-3
cdr3_aa: CASSLAASYNEQFF

j_call: TRBJ2-7
v_call: TRBV28
cdr3_aa: CASSLLLAGAYEQYF

j_call: TRBJ2-5
v_call: TRBV7-3
cdr3_aa: CASSSPGQDETQYF

j_call: TRBJ1-5
v_call: TRBV6-1
cdr3_aa: CASSEQGAPQPQHF

j_call: TRBJ2-5
v_call: TRBV9
cdr3_aa: CASSVEAGAQETQYF

j_call: TRBJ2-5
v_call: TRBV5-6
cdr3_aa: CASSFNSQETQYF

j_call: TRBJ1-1
v_call: TRBV2
cdr3_aa: CASSDRSESGKTEAFF

j_call: TRBJ1-1
v_call: TRBV11-3
cdr3_aa: CASRERLNTEAFF

j_call: TRBJ2-2
v_call: TRBV19
cdr3_aa: CASSIDVLAGFYDTGELFF

j_call: TRBJ1-3
v_call: TRBV9
cdr3_aa: CASSTYQGAGNTIYF

j_call: TRBJ2-4
v_call: TRBV21-1
cdr3_aa: CASIKPGAGNIQYF

j_call: TRBJ2-2
v_call: TRBV7-2
cdr3_aa: CASSLVVVQGDTGELFF

j_call: TRBJ2-5
v_call: TRBV6-5
cdr3_aa: CASSYQTGALQETQYF

j_call: TRBJ2-7
v_call: TRBV29-1
cdr3_aa: CSGRGLEIDEQYF

j_call: TRBJ1-1
v_call: TRBV27
cdr3_aa: CASSLHRGHTEAFF